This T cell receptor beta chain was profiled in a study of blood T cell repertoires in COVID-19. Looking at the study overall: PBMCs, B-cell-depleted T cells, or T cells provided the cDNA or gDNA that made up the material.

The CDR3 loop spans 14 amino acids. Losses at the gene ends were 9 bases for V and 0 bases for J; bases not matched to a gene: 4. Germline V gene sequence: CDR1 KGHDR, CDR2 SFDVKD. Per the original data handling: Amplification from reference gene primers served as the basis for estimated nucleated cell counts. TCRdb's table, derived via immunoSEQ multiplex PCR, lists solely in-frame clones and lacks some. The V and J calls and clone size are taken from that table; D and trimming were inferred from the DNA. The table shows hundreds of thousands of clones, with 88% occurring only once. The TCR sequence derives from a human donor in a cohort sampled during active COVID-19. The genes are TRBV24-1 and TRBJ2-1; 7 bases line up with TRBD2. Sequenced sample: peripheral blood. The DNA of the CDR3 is TGTGCCACCCAGGGAGGGAGCTCCTACAATGAGCAGTTCTTC. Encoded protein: CATQGGSSYNEQFF.